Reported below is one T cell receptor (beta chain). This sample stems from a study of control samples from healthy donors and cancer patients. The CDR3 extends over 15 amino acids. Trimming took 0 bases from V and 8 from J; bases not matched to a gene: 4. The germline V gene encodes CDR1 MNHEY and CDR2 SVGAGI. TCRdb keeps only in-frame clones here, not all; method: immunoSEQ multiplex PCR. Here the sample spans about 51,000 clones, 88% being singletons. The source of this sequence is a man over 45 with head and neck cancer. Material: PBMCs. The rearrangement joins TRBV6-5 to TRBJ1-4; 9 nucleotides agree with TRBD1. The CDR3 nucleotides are TGTGCCAGCAGTTACTCGGGGACAGGGTACGAAAAACTGTTTTTT. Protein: CASSYSGTGYEKLFF.